The 7 T cell receptor beta chains reported below all come from one sample, sequenced in a study of persistence of HIV-infected CD4 T cells. No antigens are known for them. The immunoSEQ assay was version 4, run in survey mode. The data were produced by immunoSEQ multiplex PCR, yet TCRdb's version contains in-frame clones alone and is incomplete. The repertoire holds tens of thousands of clones, with around 75% as singletons. The stimulus was lysate of CMV-infected fibroblasts, 9 to 10 ug/mL. Sorted nonresponding memory CD4+ T cells were CD40L-negative, CD69-negative, CD45RO-high. Sequences were derived from CD4+ T cells sorted from PBMCs after approximately 18-hour stimulation, sampled from a patient who received antiretroviral therapy. The receptors shown here come from an adult man with HIV who was CMV-seropositive.

The chain employs TRBV2 and TRBJ1-2, with 9 bases fitting TRBD1. V dropped 7 bases and J dropped 4; count of bases not matched to a gene: 10. This CDR3 is built from 15 residues. Germline V lookup: CDR1 SNHLY, CDR2 FYNNEI. The CDR3 loop reads CASTLGTGNVYGYTF. The CDR3 DNA sequence: TGTGCCAGCACTCTAGGGACAGGGAACGTCTATGGCTACACCTTC.

The chain carries TRBV18 and TRBJ1-5; no clear D gene. The CDR3 runs to 14 residues. V was pared by 6 bases and J by 4 bases, with 13 bases between. CDR1 and CDR2 (germline): KGHSH, LQKENI. CDR3 coding DNA: TGTGCCAGCTCCCCATCAGGTCCAAATCAGCCCCAGCATTTT. Translating it yields CASSPSGPNQPQHF.

The V gene is TRBV29-1, the J gene TRBJ2-6; D is unclear. The germline V gene has CDR1 SQVTM and CDR2 ANQGSEA. V lost 7 bases, J lost 4 bases, and 14 bases lay in between. The CDR3 has 14 amino acids. Here the CDR3 reads CSATDSGGANVLTF. The CDR3 bases are TGCAGCGCCACTGACTCCGGAGGGGCCAACGTCCTGACTTTC.

The V and J genes are TRBV27 and TRBJ2-7, with a weak D call TRBD1 (6 bases). The CDR3 spans 16 residues. In germline, CDR1 is MNHEY, CDR2 SMNVEV (reference sequence). The germline V and J ends were trimmed by 6 bases and 0 bases, with 18 bases remaining between them. The CDR3: CASRNFGTSRSYEQYF. In DNA, the CDR3 is TGTGCCAGCAGGAATTTCGGGACATCCCGCTCCTACGAGCAGTACTTC.

This chain links TRBV7-6 with TRBJ2-1; TRBD2 matches at 10 bases. Germline V lookup: CDR1 SGHVS, CDR2 FNYEAQ. The CDR3 has 15 residues. The V segment lost 5 bases and the J segment 5 bases; nucleotides outside the gene matches: 6. The CDR3 bases are TGTGCCAGCAGCAACCGACTAGCGGGTAACAATGAGCAGTTCTTC. This translates into CASSNRLAGNNEQFF.

With respect to this clone: The same CDR3 can be traced to other DNA sequences in this sample. The chain combines TRBV29-1 with TRBJ1-4; the D gene is possibly TRBD1 (6 bases). Germline CDR1 is SQVTM and CDR2 is ANQGSEA. The CDR3 extends over 13 amino acids. V was pared by 5 bases and J by 2 bases, with 9 bases between. DNA of the CDR3: TGCAGCGTTCGGGGGGCGACTAATGAAAAACTGTTTTTT. It specifies CSVRGATNEKLFF. Full variable domain (remainder filled in from reference TRBV29-1 and TRBJ1-4): SAVISQKPSRDICQRGTSLTIQCQVDSQVTMMFWYRQQPGQSLTLIATANQGSEATYESGFVIDKFPISRPNLTFSTLTVSNMSPEDSSIYLCSVRGATNEKLFFGSGTQLSVL.

This chain links TRBV29-1 with TRBJ1-2, with TRBD1 as a possible D gene (5 bases). The CDR3 sequence is 14 residues long. From germline, CDR1 is SQVTM and CDR2 ANQGSEA. The V end was cut by 1 base, the J end by 6 bases, with 15 bases between. The CDR3 reads CSVEGKGVIDGYTF. The CDR3 DNA follows: TGCAGCGTTGAAGGTAAAGGGGTTATCGATGGCTACACCTTC.